This T cell receptor (beta chain) was identified during a study of regulatory and conventional T cells in RAG deficiency. The repertoire was sequenced with immunoSEQ multiplex PCR; TCRdb's copy has only in-frame clones and lacks some. The sample lists 45,000 to 50,000 clones; approximately 90% were seen once. This CDR3 comprises 12 residues. Germline CDR1 reads SNHLY; CDR2 reads FYNNEI. The V end lost 6 bases, the J end lost 2 bases, and 5 bases lay between the germline ends. Comments on this clone: Its antigen is not identified.

Regarding the study as a whole: RAG-deficient patients showed markedly lower Shannon entropy and higher Simpson indices than control T-cell subsets.

Genomic DNA came from blood conventional CD4+ T cells gated CD25-low CD127-high. Separately, the same data were catalogued under a study of regulatory T cells. This second study says: The PCR used 52 TRBV and 13 TRBJ primers.

Source material: CD4+ effector T cells sorted from blood. The receptor comes from a human donor in good health. The chain is built from TRBV2 and TRBJ1-5; tentative D call: TRBD1 (5 bases). The CDR3 DNA follows: TGTGCCAGCAGGGGGGGCAATCAGCCCCAGCATTTT. Residues: CASRGGNQPQHF.